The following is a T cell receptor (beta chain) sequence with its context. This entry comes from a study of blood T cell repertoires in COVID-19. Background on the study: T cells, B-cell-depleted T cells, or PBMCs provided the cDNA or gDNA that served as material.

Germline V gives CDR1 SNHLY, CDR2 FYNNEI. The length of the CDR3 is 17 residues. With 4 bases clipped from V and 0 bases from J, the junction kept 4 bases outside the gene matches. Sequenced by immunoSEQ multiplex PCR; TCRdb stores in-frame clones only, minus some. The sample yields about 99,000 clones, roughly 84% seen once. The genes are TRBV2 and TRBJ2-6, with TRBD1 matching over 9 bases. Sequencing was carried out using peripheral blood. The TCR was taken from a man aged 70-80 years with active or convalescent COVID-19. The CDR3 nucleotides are TGTGCCAGCAGTGGGGACAGGGTTCTCTCTGGGGCCAACGTCCTGACTTTC. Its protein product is CASSGDRVLSGANVLTF. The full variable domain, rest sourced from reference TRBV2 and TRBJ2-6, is EPEVTQTPSHQVTQMGQEVILRCVPISNHLYFYWYRQILGQKVEFLVSFYNNEISEKSEIFDDQFSVERPDGSNFTLKIRSTKLEDSAMYFCASSGDRVLSGANVLTFGAGSRLTVL.